A selection of T cell receptor beta chains follows, all from one sample in a study of blood T cell repertoires in COVID-19. Measured with immunoSEQ multiplex PCR; TCRdb has only the in-frame clones, and not every one. This table has tens of thousands of clones, approximately 85% appearing once. Sequences were obtained from peripheral blood. The receptors derive from a man over 45 with active COVID-19. Both conserved end residues are part of each CDR3. Fields, in order: J gene, V gene, D gene, clone size, CDR3 protein, CDR3 DNA. A D gene is named only where the DNA matches it firmly. Only part of the rows carry a size: once, few, many, or a class if the clone is expanded.

J gene: TRBJ2-5; V gene: TRBV5-4; D gene: TRBD1; clone size: once; CDR3 protein: CASSLVTGGETQYF; CDR3 DNA: TGTGCCAGCAGCTTGGTAACAGGGGGCGAGACCCAGTACTTC
J gene: TRBJ2-7; V gene: TRBV5-1; D gene: -; clone size: -; CDR3 protein: CASSRTQGIKNEQYF; CDR3 DNA: TGCGCCAGCAGCCGAACGCAGGGAATTAAGAACGAGCAGTACTTC
J gene: TRBJ2-5; V gene: TRBV4-1; D gene: TRBD2; clone size: -; CDR3 protein: CASSQPGLAGEETQYF; CDR3 DNA: TGCGCCAGCAGCCAACCGGGACTAGCGGGGGAAGAGACCCAGTACTTC
J gene: TRBJ1-1; V gene: TRBV19; D gene: -; clone size: -; CDR3 protein: CASSIIGGYTEAFF; CDR3 DNA: TGTGCCAGTAGTATCATTGGAGGATACACTGAAGCTTTCTTT
J gene: TRBJ2-3; V gene: TRBV12-3/TRBV12-4; D gene: -; clone size: -; CDR3 protein: CASSLGAVDTQYF; CDR3 DNA: TGTGCCAGCAGTTTGGGGGCCGTTGATACGCAGTATTTT
J gene: TRBJ2-4; V gene: TRBV18; D gene: TRBD1; clone size: -; CDR3 protein: CASSPTDRGRDIQYF; CDR3 DNA: TGTGCCAGCTCACCCACTGACAGGGGGCGGGACATTCAGTACTTC
J gene: TRBJ2-1; V gene: TRBV5-6; D gene: -; clone size: -; CDR3 protein: CASSLGRLVYEQFF; CDR3 DNA: TGTGCCAGCAGCTTAGGCAGGCTTGTGTATGAGCAGTTCTTC
J gene: TRBJ2-1; V gene: TRBV10-3; D gene: TRBD2; clone size: once; CDR3 protein: CAISPGTSWNNEQFF; CDR3 DNA: TGTGCCATCAGCCCCGGGACTAGCTGGAACAATGAGCAGTTCTTC
J gene: TRBJ1-2; V gene: TRBV2; D gene: -; clone size: -; CDR3 protein: CATTRGEYGYTF; CDR3 DNA: TGTGCCACCACACGGGGGGAGTATGGCTACACCTTC
J gene: TRBJ1-3; V gene: TRBV28; D gene: -; clone size: -; CDR3 protein: CASTNTLGSGNTIYF; CDR3 DNA: TGTGCCAGTACTAATACCCTGGGCTCTGGAAACACCATATATTTT
J gene: TRBJ1-2; V gene: TRBV6-2/TRBV6-3; D gene: TRBD1; clone size: -; CDR3 protein: CASSPSGRGDGYTF; CDR3 DNA: TGTGCCAGCAGTCCCTCCGGCAGGGGGGATGGCTACACCTTC
J gene: TRBJ1-5; V gene: TRBV7-8; D gene: TRBD1; clone size: -; CDR3 protein: CASSLLTGDVQPQHF; CDR3 DNA: TGTGCCAGCAGCCTACTGACAGGGGATGTTCAGCCCCAGCATTTT
J gene: TRBJ1-2; V gene: TRBV6-2/TRBV6-3; D gene: -; clone size: -; CDR3 protein: CASSFKASGRGQINYGYTF; CDR3 DNA: TGTGCCAGCAGTTTCAAAGCCTCGGGCAGGGGCCAGATCAACTATGGCTACACCTTC
J gene: TRBJ2-6; V gene: TRBV2; D gene: TRBD1; clone size: -; CDR3 protein: CASSVVAGTGPSGANVLTF; CDR3 DNA: TGTGCCAGCAGTGTTGTAGCCGGGACAGGACCCTCTGGGGCCAACGTCCTGACTTTC
J gene: TRBJ1-2; V gene: TRBV13; D gene: TRBD1; clone size: -; CDR3 protein: CASSSSGTGKPTNYGYTF; CDR3 DNA: TGTGCCAGCAGCTCCTCCGGGACAGGAAAACCTACTAACTATGGCTACACCTTC
J gene: TRBJ1-2; V gene: TRBV7-9; D gene: -; clone size: -; CDR3 protein: CASSLALRSNYGYTF; CDR3 DNA: TGTGCCAGCAGCTTAGCGCTAAGATCTAACTATGGCTACACCTTC
J gene: TRBJ1-3; V gene: TRBV3-1/TRBV3-2; D gene: -; clone size: -; CDR3 protein: CASSRGLNSGNTIYF; CDR3 DNA: TGTGCCAGCAGTCGCGGTCTCAACTCTGGAAACACCATATATTTT
J gene: TRBJ1-1; V gene: TRBV19; D gene: -; clone size: -; CDR3 protein: CASSISSGQNTEAFF; CDR3 DNA: TGTGCCAGTAGTATTTCGTCAGGGCAGAACACTGAAGCTTTCTTT
J gene: TRBJ1-2; V gene: TRBV5-6; D gene: -; clone size: once; CDR3 protein: CASSSYGTKPSGRLGYTF; CDR3 DNA: TGTGCCAGCAGCTCGTACGGGACCAAGCCCTCAGGGAGGCTTGGCTACACCTTC
J gene: TRBJ2-3; V gene: TRBV4-1; D gene: TRBD1; clone size: -; CDR3 protein: CASSQEGTGARSDTQYF; CDR3 DNA: TGCGCCAGCAGCCAAGAGGGGACAGGGGCGAGGTCGGATACGCAGTATTTT
J gene: TRBJ1-5; V gene: TRBV6-5; D gene: -; clone size: -; CDR3 protein: CASSSRGGNQPQHF; CDR3 DNA: TGTGCCAGCAGTTCTCGAGGTGGCAATCAGCCCCAGCATTTT
J gene: TRBJ1-1; V gene: TRBV30; D gene: TRBD1; clone size: -; CDR3 protein: CAWRGRDRRNTEAFF; CDR3 DNA: TGTGCCTGGAGGGGCCGGGACAGAAGAAACACTGAAGCTTTCTTT
J gene: TRBJ2-5; V gene: TRBV7-2; D gene: TRBD2; clone size: -; CDR3 protein: CASSLTSGREETQYF; CDR3 DNA: TGTGCCAGCAGCTTGACTAGCGGGAGAGAAGAGACCCAGTACTTC
J gene: TRBJ1-1; V gene: TRBV30; D gene: -; clone size: -; CDR3 protein: CAWKRSALNTEAFF; CDR3 DNA: TGTGCCTGGAAGAGGTCGGCCTTGAACACTGAAGCTTTCTTT
J gene: TRBJ1-6; V gene: TRBV5-1; D gene: TRBD1; clone size: -; CDR3 protein: CASSYAGTANSPLHF; CDR3 DNA: TGCGCCAGCAGCTATGCCGGGACAGCTAATTCACCCCTCCACTTT
J gene: TRBJ2-3; V gene: TRBV5-1; D gene: -; clone size: -; CDR3 protein: CASSQGGPGTDTQYF; CDR3 DNA: TGCGCCAGCAGCCAAGGGGGACCTGGCACAGATACGCAGTATTTT
J gene: TRBJ2-5; V gene: TRBV3-1/TRBV3-2; D gene: -; clone size: -; CDR3 protein: CASSSHRGPRGTQYF; CDR3 DNA: TGTGCCAGCAGCAGCCACCGGGGTCCACGGGGGACCCAGTACTTC
J gene: TRBJ1-4; V gene: TRBV9; D gene: -; clone size: -; CDR3 protein: CASSPTVTAEKLFF; CDR3 DNA: TGTGCCAGCAGCCCGACAGTAACTGCCGAAAAACTGTTTTTT
J gene: TRBJ2-7; V gene: TRBV5-5; D gene: -; clone size: -; CDR3 protein: CASSLAPTGYEQYF; CDR3 DNA: TGTGCCAGCAGCTTGGCCCCTACAGGCTACGAGCAGTACTTC
J gene: TRBJ1-2; V gene: TRBV5-4; D gene: -; clone size: once; CDR3 protein: CASLRAGDLYYGYTF; CDR3 DNA: TGTGCCAGCCTCCGGGCAGGGGACCTATATTATGGCTACACCTTC
J gene: TRBJ2-5; V gene: TRBV11-2; D gene: TRBD2; clone size: -; CDR3 protein: CASSLGLAGAQETQYF; CDR3 DNA: TGTGCCAGCAGCTTGGGACTAGCGGGGGCCCAAGAGACCCAGTACTTC
J gene: TRBJ2-7; V gene: TRBV23-1; D gene: TRBD1; clone size: once; CDR3 protein: CASSQLRGQGDLEQYF; CDR3 DNA: TGCGCCAGCAGTCAATTGAGGGGACAGGGGGATCTTGAGCAGTACTTC
J gene: TRBJ1-2; V gene: TRBV19; D gene: TRBD1; clone size: -; CDR3 protein: CASNPRGVRAGGGTNYGYTF; CDR3 DNA: TGTGCCAGTAACCCGAGGGGAGTGAGGGCAGGGGGAGGAACAAACTATGGCTACACCTTC
J gene: TRBJ2-1; V gene: TRBV30; D gene: -; clone size: -; CDR3 protein: CAWSVGRGGYNEQFF; CDR3 DNA: TGTGCCTGGAGTGTAGGCAGGGGCGGGTACAATGAGCAGTTCTTC
J gene: TRBJ2-2; V gene: TRBV19; D gene: TRBD1; clone size: -; CDR3 protein: CASDDRGIGELFF; CDR3 DNA: TGTGCCAGTGATGACAGGGGGATCGGGGAGCTGTTTTTT
J gene: TRBJ1-5; V gene: TRBV5-8; D gene: TRBD1; clone size: -; CDR3 protein: CASSRLTGRNSNQPQHF; CDR3 DNA: TGTGCCAGCAGCCGCCTGACAGGGAGAAATAGCAATCAGCCCCAGCATTTT
J gene: TRBJ2-1; V gene: TRBV5-1; D gene: TRBD2; clone size: -; CDR3 protein: CASSWGLASDYNEQFF; CDR3 DNA: TGCGCCAGCAGCTGGGGACTAGCGAGCGACTACAATGAGCAGTTCTTC
J gene: TRBJ2-7; V gene: TRBV29-1; D gene: -; clone size: -; CDR3 protein: CSVGNRAGEQYF; CDR3 DNA: TGCAGCGTTGGGAACAGGGCCGGCGAGCAGTACTTC
J gene: TRBJ1-2; V gene: TRBV6-5; D gene: TRBD1; clone size: few; CDR3 protein: CASSRDRGANYGYTF; CDR3 DNA: TGTGCCAGCAGCCGGGACAGGGGTGCTAACTATGGCTACACCTTC
J gene: TRBJ2-1; V gene: TRBV6-2/TRBV6-3; D gene: -; clone size: -; CDR3 protein: CASSRTRNEQFF; CDR3 DNA: TGTGCCAGCAGTAGAACTAGAAATGAGCAGTTCTTC
J gene: TRBJ1-2; V gene: TRBV10-3; D gene: -; clone size: -; CDR3 protein: CAISEAGNYGYTF; CDR3 DNA: TGTGCCATCAGTGAGGCAGGGAACTATGGCTACACCTTC
J gene: TRBJ2-7; V gene: TRBV20-1; D gene: TRBD1; clone size: -; CDR3 protein: CSASRQGAYEQYF; CDR3 DNA: TGCAGTGCTAGTCGACAGGGGGCGTACGAGCAGTACTTC
J gene: TRBJ2-1; V gene: TRBV6-5; D gene: TRBD2; clone size: -; CDR3 protein: CATVGLVGAEQFF; CDR3 DNA: TGTGCCACGGTGGGACTAGTAGGGGCTGAGCAGTTCTTC
J gene: TRBJ2-5; V gene: TRBV7-8; D gene: -; clone size: -; CDR3 protein: CASSLGGRGPQETQYF; CDR3 DNA: TGTGCCAGCAGCTTAGGGGGGCGAGGACCTCAAGAGACCCAGTACTTC
J gene: TRBJ2-3; V gene: TRBV9; D gene: -; clone size: -; CDR3 protein: CASSVTREWDTQYF; CDR3 DNA: TGTGCCAGCAGCGTCACCCGGGAGTGGGATACGCAGTATTTT
J gene: TRBJ1-1; V gene: TRBV11-2; D gene: -; clone size: -; CDR3 protein: CASSLVPGAGTEAFF; CDR3 DNA: TGTGCCAGCAGCTTAGTCCCAGGGGCCGGGACTGAAGCTTTCTTT
J gene: TRBJ2-5; V gene: TRBV7-2; D gene: -; clone size: -; CDR3 protein: CASSLGPSQETQYF; CDR3 DNA: TGTGCCAGCAGCTTAGGCCCTAGTCAAGAGACCCAGTACTTC
J gene: TRBJ1-5; V gene: TRBV19; D gene: TRBD1; clone size: -; CDR3 protein: CASRGGQENQPQHF; CDR3 DNA: TGTGCCAGTAGGGGGGGACAGGAGAATCAGCCCCAGCATTTT
J gene: TRBJ1-5; V gene: TRBV6-5; D gene: TRBD1; clone size: -; CDR3 protein: CASRLTGSNQPQHF; CDR3 DNA: TGTGCCAGCAGACTGACAGGGAGCAATCAGCCCCAGCATTTT
J gene: TRBJ2-1; V gene: TRBV27; D gene: -; clone size: -; CDR3 protein: CASSLPGLGVNEQFF; CDR3 DNA: TGTGCCAGCAGCCTACCGGGACTTGGGGTTAATGAGCAGTTCTTC
J gene: TRBJ1-2; V gene: TRBV9; D gene: -; clone size: few; CDR3 protein: CASSVDVGDGYTF; CDR3 DNA: TGTGCCAGCAGCGTAGATGTTGGAGATGGCTACACCTTC
J gene: TRBJ1-5; V gene: TRBV9; D gene: TRBD1; clone size: few; CDR3 protein: CASSVAAQGLGPQHF; CDR3 DNA: TGTGCCAGCAGCGTAGCTGCACAGGGGCTCGGGCCCCAGCATTTT
J gene: TRBJ1-1; V gene: TRBV2; D gene: -; clone size: once; CDR3 protein: CASSASGNEAFF; CDR3 DNA: TGTGCCAGCAGTGCATCGGGGAATGAAGCTTTCTTT